The clone carrying this T cell receptor (beta chain) turned up a few times. The record originates from a study of T cell responses to AZD1222 COVID-19 vaccine. V dropped 7 bases and J dropped 5; count of bases not matched to a gene: 15. Germline CDR1 and CDR2: MDHEN and SYDVKM. This CDR3 has 17 amino acids. Produced via immunoSEQ multiplex PCR; TCRdb's table is partial and in-frame only. The top ten clones hold roughly 5.6% of a sample with 89,000 or so clones, 86% of them seen once. The chain combines TRBV28 with TRBJ2-1; 9 nucleotides agree with TRBD2. This receptor was taken from an adult who received the AZD1222 COVID-19 vaccine. Sequencing used peripheral blood, obtained 28 days after the second AZD1222 dose. The DNA for the CDR3 is TGTGCCAGCATCCCTCGAACCGGGACTAGCCCTAACAATGAGCAGTTCTTC. Encoded protein: CASIPRTGTSPNNEQFF.